This is a list of T cell receptor beta chains from one sample in a study of Ad26.COV2.S vaccination and SARS-CoV-2 variants. Here immunoSEQ multiplex PCR was the method, and the copy in TCRdb shows in-frame clones only, minus some. The data contain 400,000 to 500,000 clones, about 88% of them singletons. The starting material was peripheral blood, obtained in a trial of Ad26.COV2.S vaccine versus placebo. Source of these receptors: a person aged 18-60 years who received the Ad26.COV2.S COVID-19 vaccine or a placebo. The CDR3 runs from the conserved cysteine through the conserved F or W. A D gene is named only where the DNA matches it firmly. Some rows have no size entry. The others give once, few or many, or a class for an expanded clone.

D: -
size: -
V: TRBV11-3
J: TRBJ2-1
CDR3: CASSWGRWDEQFF
DNA: TGTGCCAGCAGCTGGGGGAGGTGGGATGAGCAGTTCTTC

D: -
size: -
V: TRBV7-9
J: TRBJ1-5
CDR3: CASSRDGNQPQHF
DNA: TGTGCCAGCAGCCGGGACGGCAATCAGCCCCAGCATTTT

D: TRBD2
size: -
V: TRBV29-1
J: TRBJ2-1
CDR3: CSVGIGTSTRAEQFF
DNA: TGCAGCGTTGGCATAGGGACTAGCACTCGTGCTGAGCAGTTCTTC

D: -
size: -
V: TRBV5-1
J: TRBJ1-6
CDR3: CASSFTGIVSPLHF
DNA: TGCGCCAGCAGCTTTACAGGGATAGTTTCTCCCCTCCACTTT

D: TRBD1
size: -
V: TRBV18
J: TRBJ1-5
CDR3: CASSSTGGYSNQPQHF
DNA: TGTGCCAGCTCTTCCACAGGGGGGTATAGCAATCAGCCCCAGCATTTT

D: TRBD2
size: -
V: TRBV19
J: TRBJ2-1
CDR3: CASSGWTSGRNEQFF
DNA: TGTGCCAGTAGTGGTTGGACTAGCGGGAGGAATGAGCAGTTCTTC

D: -
size: few
V: TRBV19
J: TRBJ2-5
CDR3: CASSKLAQPSETQYF
DNA: TGTGCCAGTAGTAAGCTAGCTCAACCCTCGGAGACCCAGTACTTC

D: -
size: once
V: TRBV27
J: TRBJ1-6
CDR3: CASSYLINSPLHF
DNA: TGTGCCAGCAGTTACCTGATAAATTCACCCCTCCACTTT

D: -
size: once
V: TRBV20-1
J: TRBJ2-5
CDR3: CSAGGKETQYF
DNA: TGCAGTGCCGGCGGAAAAGAGACCCAGTACTTC

D: -
size: -
V: TRBV5-1
J: TRBJ1-5
CDR3: CASSLDGLSNQPQHF
DNA: TGCGCCAGCAGCTTGGACGGTCTGAGCAATCAGCCCCAGCATTTT

D: -
size: -
V: TRBV29-1
J: TRBJ2-5
CDR3: CSGLEQETQYF
DNA: TGCAGCGGTCTTGAGCAAGAGACCCAGTACTTC

D: -
size: -
V: TRBV6-2/TRBV6-3
J: TRBJ1-1
CDR3: CASSYSLGGWDTEAFF
DNA: TGTGCCAGCAGTTACTCTCTCGGGGGTTGGGACACTGAAGCTTTCTTT

D: TRBD2
size: -
V: TRBV18
J: TRBJ2-6
CDR3: CASSPGTSGRKSNVLTF
DNA: TGTGCCAGCTCACCCGGGACTAGCGGGAGAAAGTCCAACGTCCTGACTTTC

D: -
size: -
V: TRBV4-2
J: TRBJ2-2
CDR3: CASSQVGVYTGELFF
DNA: TGTGCCAGCAGCCAAGTAGGGGTTTACACCGGGGAGCTGTTTTTT

D: -
size: -
V: TRBV7-3
J: TRBJ2-1
CDR3: CASSLGLENEQFF
DNA: TGTGCCAGCAGCTTGGGACTCGAGAATGAGCAGTTCTTC

D: TRBD2
size: -
V: TRBV10-3
J: TRBJ2-7
CDR3: CAIRPSGDSYEQYF
DNA: TGTGCCATCCGCCCTAGCGGGGACTCCTACGAGCAGTACTTC

D: -
size: -
V: TRBV18
J: TRBJ1-3
CDR3: CASSPSVRARGNTIYF
DNA: TGTGCCAGCTCACCAAGTGTAAGGGCGCGAGGAAACACCATATATTTT

D: -
size: -
V: TRBV19
J: TRBJ1-1
CDR3: CAITDRRGTEAFF
DNA: TGTGCCATTACCGACAGGCGGGGCACTGAAGCTTTCTTT

D: -
size: -
V: TRBV20-1
J: TRBJ2-1
CDR3: CSANDPRANHNEQFF
DNA: TGCAGTGCTAATGACCCGAGGGCCAATCACAATGAGCAGTTCTTC

D: -
size: once
V: TRBV5-8
J: TRBJ1-5
CDR3: CASSSGQPQHF
DNA: TGTGCCAGCAGCTCCGGACAGCCCCAGCATTTT

D: TRBD2
size: -
V: TRBV7-2
J: TRBJ2-5
CDR3: CASSRIGGSWQETQYF
DNA: TGTGCCAGCAGCCGCATCGGGGGGAGTTGGCAGGAGACCCAGTACTTC

D: TRBD1
size: -
V: TRBV5-1
J: TRBJ1-1
CDR3: CASSSIDRARTEAFF
DNA: TGCGCCAGCAGCTCGATCGACAGGGCGAGGACTGAAGCTTTCTTT

D: -
size: -
V: TRBV5-4
J: TRBJ2-3
CDR3: CASSLIEVQDTQYF
DNA: TGTGCCAGCAGCTTGATTGAGGTTCAAGATACGCAGTATTTT

D: -
size: -
V: TRBV5-6
J: TRBJ2-7
CDR3: CASSFRDLFGAYEQYF
DNA: TGTGCCAGCAGCTTTCGGGACCTTTTCGGAGCCTACGAGCAGTACTTC

D: -
size: -
V: TRBV11-3
J: TRBJ2-7
CDR3: CASSLGADGEQYF
DNA: TGTGCCAGCAGCTTAGGGGCTGATGGGGAGCAGTACTTC

D: TRBD2
size: -
V: TRBV29-1
J: TRBJ2-1
CDR3: CSAPGLGGNEQFF
DNA: TGCAGCGCTCCGGGACTAGGGGGGAATGAGCAGTTCTTC

D: -
size: -
V: TRBV20-1
J: TRBJ2-1
CDR3: CSAKKGEQFF
DNA: TGCAGTGCTAAAAAAGGAGAGCAGTTCTTC

D: -
size: once
V: TRBV7-3
J: TRBJ1-2
CDR3: CASSSPKGLHYGYTF
DNA: TGTGCCAGCAGTTCACCTAAGGGACTCCACTATGGCTACACCTTC

D: TRBD1
size: -
V: TRBV6-2/TRBV6-3
J: TRBJ2-1
CDR3: CASSYTPGTGLYNEQFF
DNA: TGTGCCAGCAGTTACACACCCGGGACAGGGCTCTACAATGAGCAGTTCTTC

D: -
size: -
V: TRBV7-3
J: TRBJ2-3
CDR3: CASSGRGPRDTQYF
DNA: TGTGCCAGCAGCGGTAGGGGCCCTAGGGATACGCAGTATTTT

D: -
size: -
V: TRBV5-1
J: TRBJ2-1
CDR3: CASSLARLSYNEQFF
DNA: TGCGCCAGCAGCTTGGCTAGGCTCTCCTACAATGAGCAGTTCTTC

D: -
size: once
V: TRBV27
J: TRBJ2-5
CDR3: CASTTYGRETQYF
DNA: TGTGCCAGCACTACCTACGGCCGAGAGACCCAGTACTTC

D: -
size: -
V: TRBV2
J: TRBJ2-1
CDR3: CASRSWGVANEQFF
DNA: TGTGCCAGCAGATCTTGGGGGGTCGCCAATGAGCAGTTCTTC

D: TRBD2
size: -
V: TRBV11-3
J: TRBJ2-3
CDR3: CASSTNLLAPQYF
DNA: TGTGCCAGCAGTACCAATCTACTAGCGCCGCAGTATTTT

D: -
size: -
V: TRBV6-5
J: TRBJ2-5
CDR3: CASSSSTGLFETQYF
DNA: TGTGCCAGCAGTTCCTCGACAGGTCTTTTCGAGACCCAGTACTTC

D: TRBD1
size: -
V: TRBV25-1
J: TRBJ1-6
CDR3: CASSELRGLMSPLHF
DNA: TGTGCCAGCAGTGAACTCAGGGGGTTGATGTCACCCCTCCACTTT

D: -
size: -
V: TRBV29-1
J: TRBJ1-3
CDR3: CSVVGFHANTIYF
DNA: TGCAGCGTTGTGGGGTTCCATGCGAACACCATATATTTT

D: -
size: few
V: TRBV9
J: TRBJ2-3
CDR3: CASSVDAETDTQYF
DNA: TGTGCCAGCAGCGTAGATGCGGAAACAGATACGCAGTATTTT

D: -
size: -
V: TRBV28
J: TRBJ2-7
CDR3: CASGGRGGAYEQYF
DNA: TGTGCCAGCGGAGGTCGCGGGGGCGCCTACGAGCAGTACTTC

D: -
size: -
V: TRBV6-5
J: TRBJ1-1
CDR3: CASSYKSWGTEAFF
DNA: TGTGCCAGCAGTTACAAGTCCTGGGGCACTGAAGCTTTCTTT

D: TRBD2
size: -
V: TRBV5-1
J: TRBJ2-1
CDR3: CASSLALAGPGDEQFF
DNA: TGCGCCAGCAGCTTGGCCCTAGCGGGGCCGGGAGATGAGCAGTTCTTC

D: -
size: -
V: TRBV9
J: TRBJ1-1
CDR3: CASSVGLGLNTEAFF
DNA: TGTGCCAGCAGCGTAGGGCTGGGGTTGAACACTGAAGCTTTCTTT

D: TRBD1
size: -
V: TRBV5-1
J: TRBJ2-1
CDR3: CASSLSGTGGRNEQFF
DNA: TGCGCCAGCAGCCTCTCCGGGACAGGGGGAAGGAATGAGCAGTTCTTC

D: -
size: -
V: TRBV7-2
J: TRBJ1-6
CDR3: CASSSPSTYNSPLHF
DNA: TGTGCCAGCAGCTCTCCCAGTACCTATAATTCACCCCTCCACTTT

D: -
size: -
V: TRBV5-1
J: TRBJ2-2
CDR3: CASSLGTTNTGELFF
DNA: TGCGCCAGCAGCTTGGGGACAACGAACACCGGGGAGCTGTTTTTT

D: -
size: -
V: TRBV7-8
J: TRBJ1-1
CDR3: CASSSFDRFGEAFF
DNA: TGTGCCAGCAGCTCCTTTGACAGGTTTGGCGAAGCTTTCTTT

D: -
size: -
V: TRBV11-2
J: TRBJ1-5
CDR3: CASSHGVSNQPQHF
DNA: TGTGCCAGCAGCCACGGGGTAAGCAATCAGCCCCAGCATTTT

D: TRBD1
size: -
V: TRBV7-2
J: TRBJ2-1
CDR3: CASSLGWTGFSYNEQFF
DNA: TGTGCCAGCAGCCTGGGGTGGACAGGGTTCTCCTACAATGAGCAGTTCTTC

D: -
size: -
V: TRBV2
J: TRBJ2-5
CDR3: CASSEISWTAEETQYF
DNA: TGTGCCAGCAGTGAAATTTCCTGGACAGCCGAAGAGACCCAGTACTTC

D: TRBD2
size: -
V: TRBV24-1
J: TRBJ2-3
CDR3: CATSPSGGTDTQYF
DNA: TGTGCCACCAGTCCTAGCGGGGGCACAGATACGCAGTATTTT

D: -
size: few
V: TRBV6-1
J: TRBJ2-7
CDR3: CASSDLREQYF
DNA: TGTGCCAGCAGTGACCTGAGAGAGCAGTACTTC

D: TRBD1
size: once
V: TRBV9
J: TRBJ1-1
CDR3: CASSVAPGDRGPPEAFF
DNA: TGTGCCAGCAGCGTAGCCCCGGGGGACAGGGGGCCCCCTGAAGCTTTCTTT

D: -
size: -
V: TRBV15
J: TRBJ2-7
CDR3: CATSRDLPLSYEQYF
DNA: TGTGCCACCAGCAGAGATCTACCGCTCTCCTACGAGCAGTACTTC

D: -
size: -
V: TRBV5-5
J: TRBJ2-1
CDR3: CASSLGGPGGEQFF
DNA: TGTGCCAGCAGCTTGGGGGGGCCTGGCGGTGAGCAGTTCTTC

D: TRBD2
size: -
V: TRBV4-1
J: TRBJ2-1
CDR3: CASSQPTSGRIHEQFF
DNA: TGCGCCAGCAGCCAACCGACTAGCGGGAGGATCCATGAGCAGTTCTTC